This is a list of T cell receptor beta chains from one sample in a study of blood T cell repertoires in COVID-19. Assay used: immunoSEQ multiplex PCR; TCRdb lists only in-frame clones, some missing. The table shows 200,000 to 300,000 clones, with around 90% occurring only once. The source material was peripheral blood. The receptor set was obtained from a woman in her seventies with active or convalescent COVID-19. Both conserved end residues are part of each CDR3. The D gene is left open where the match is weak. Only part of the rows carry a size: once, few, many, or a class if the clone is expanded.

>TRBJ2-2|TRBV2|.|TRBD2
CASSVILAGGTGELFF
TGTGCCAGCAGTGTTATCCTAGCGGGGGGCACCGGGGAGCTGTTTTTT
>TRBJ1-1|TRBV7-2|.|TRBD1
CASSADRGPTEAFF
TGTGCCAGCAGCGCAGACAGGGGGCCAACTGAAGCTTTCTTT
>TRBJ1-2|TRBV12-3/TRBV12-4|once|.
CASSNTLDYGYTF
TGTGCCAGCAGCAACACCTTGGACTATGGCTACACCTTC
>TRBJ1-5|TRBV10-2|.|.
CASKQSGERQPQHF
TGCGCCAGCAAGCAGTCAGGGGAGAGGCAGCCCCAGCATTTT
>TRBJ2-5|TRBV19|.|.
CATPPGDQETQYF
TGTGCCACCCCCCCGGGGGACCAAGAGACCCAGTACTTC
>TRBJ1-1|TRBV9|once|.
CASSVGFQGWDGTEAFF
TGTGCCAGCAGCGTAGGGTTTCAGGGCTGGGATGGCACTGAAGCTTTCTTT
>TRBJ1-6|TRBV5-6|.|.
CASSVDTRRDSPLHF
TGTGCCAGCAGCGTGGACACTAGGCGGGATTCACCCCTCCACTTT
>TRBJ2-5|TRBV6-2/TRBV6-3|.|TRBD2
CASSYVGGETQYF
TGTGCCAGCAGTTACGTGGGAGGGGAGACCCAGTACTTC
>TRBJ2-3|TRBV10-1|once|TRBD1
CASRSGTGVGTQYF
TGCGCCAGCAGATCCGGGACAGGGGTGGGTACGCAGTATTTT
>TRBJ2-5|TRBV15|few|TRBD1
CATSTGDSGQETQYF
TGTGCCACCAGCACCGGGGACAGCGGACAAGAGACCCAGTACTTC
>TRBJ2-7|TRBV6-2/TRBV6-3|.|.
CASSSDRTGTYEQYF
TGTGCCAGCAGTTCAGATCGGACGGGAACCTACGAGCAGTACTTC
>TRBJ1-2|TRBV10-2|.|TRBD1
CASSEPRQGAHNYTF
TGCGCCAGCAGTGAGCCAAGACAGGGGGCGCATAACTACACCTTC
>TRBJ1-2|TRBV6-5|.|TRBD1
CASEGTAVSYGYTF
TGTGCCAGCGAAGGGACAGCCGTTAGCTATGGCTACACCTTC
>TRBJ1-2|TRBV18|.|.
CASSQSSFAF
TGTGCCAGCTCACAATCTTCTTTCGCCTTC
>TRBJ1-2|TRBV7-2|.|.
CASSRGNSYGYTF
TGTGCCAGCAGCCGAGGGAACTCCTATGGCTACACCTTC
>TRBJ2-1|TRBV9|.|TRBD2
CASSLGTSVYNEQFF
TGTGCCAGCAGTTTGGGGACTAGCGTCTACAATGAGCAGTTCTTC
>TRBJ1-5|TRBV11-2|.|.
CASSLEGRDRQPQHF
TGTGCCAGCAGCTTAGAGGGCAGGGATAGGCAGCCCCAGCATTTT
>TRBJ1-1|TRBV4-3|.|TRBD1
CASRGQGASEAFF
TGCGCCAGCAGGGGACAGGGGGCTTCTGAAGCTTTCTTT
>TRBJ1-1|TRBV21-1|.|.
CASSNGSGLNTEAFF
TGTGCCAGCAGCAACGGCTCAGGGCTGAACACTGAAGCTTTCTTT
>TRBJ1-5|TRBV6-4|.|.
CASSGGGNQPQHF
TGTGCCAGCAGCGGGGGTGGTAATCAGCCCCAGCATTTT
>TRBJ1-1|TRBV29-1|.|.
CSARQTEAFF
TGCAGCGCTAGACAGACTGAAGCTTTCTTT
>TRBJ1-2|TRBV7-2|.|.
CASNLGRQRPRAGYTF
TGTGCCAGCAACTTAGGGAGGCAACGCCCACGGGCGGGCTACACCTTC
>TRBJ2-1|TRBV27|.|.
CASTLDRDTKQFF
TGTGCCAGCACCTTAGACCGGGACACTAAGCAGTTCTTC
>TRBJ1-4|TRBV7-2|.|TRBD1
CASSSEGDRGRIKFF
TGTGCCAGCAGCTCCGAAGGGGACAGGGGGCGAATAAAGTTTTTT
>TRBJ2-3|TRBV3-1/TRBV3-2|.|.
CASSPQTPGTDTQYF
TGTGCCAGCAGCCCCCAGACCCCGGGGACAGATACGCAGTATTTT
>TRBJ2-2|TRBV6-2/TRBV6-3|.|TRBD1
CASSFTGVTGELFF
TGTGCCAGCAGTTTTACAGGGGTCACCGGGGAGCTGTTTTTT
>TRBJ2-7|TRBV25-1|few|TRBD1
CASRRTGWDYEQYF
TGTGCCAGCAGAAGGACAGGGTGGGATTACGAGCAGTACTTC
>TRBJ1-6|TRBV9|.|TRBD1
CASRGPGTANSPLHF
TGTGCCAGCAGGGGCCCCGGGACAGCAAATTCACCCCTCCACTTT
>TRBJ2-3|TRBV5-1|.|TRBD2
CASSLISGGGTDTQYF
TGCGCCAGCAGCTTGATTAGCGGGGGGGGCACAGATACGCAGTATTTT
>TRBJ1-2|TRBV6-5|.|.
CASSATRFQGYGYTF
TGTGCCAGCAGCGCCACACGTTTTCAGGGCTACGGCTACACCTTC
>TRBJ1-4|TRBV5-6|.|.
CASSFGLRFEKLFF
TGTGCCAGCAGCTTCGGACTGAGATTTGAAAAACTGTTTTTT
>TRBJ1-2|TRBV19|.|.
CASSPRGGGSTF
TGTGCCAGTAGCCCACGTGGAGGAGGGAGTACCTTC
>TRBJ2-2|TRBV19|.|.
CASFTPAQAPTGELFF
TGTGCCAGTTTTACCCCCGCACAGGCTCCCACCGGGGAGCTGTTTTTT
>TRBJ1-2|TRBV5-1|.|TRBD1
CASSAAGTENYGYTF
TGCGCCAGCAGCGCGGCCGGGACAGAGAACTATGGCTACACCTTC
>TRBJ1-2|TRBV7-2|.|.
CASSSGGGYTF
TGTGCCAGCAGTTCCGGGGGGGGCTACACCTTC
>TRBJ1-2|TRBV19|.|.
CASSIQGKASFGYTF
TGTGCCAGTAGTATCCAGGGTAAAGCATCTTTTGGCTACACCTTC
>TRBJ2-1|TRBV9|.|TRBD1
CASSGAYRGRNEQFF
TGTGCCAGCAGCGGCGCCTACAGGGGTAGGAATGAGCAGTTCTTC
>TRBJ2-2|TRBV6-5|.|TRBD1
CASAGQGWEAGELFF
TGTGCCAGCGCCGGACAGGGATGGGAAGCCGGGGAGCTGTTTTTT
>TRBJ1-5|TRBV5-1|few|.
CASSLEGARDQPQHF
TGCGCCAGCAGCTTGGAAGGGGCTAGGGATCAGCCCCAGCATTTT
>TRBJ1-4|TRBV29-1|.|.
CSVGNFRGGEKLFF
TGCAGCGTTGGTAATTTTCGAGGTGGTGAAAAACTGTTTTTT
>TRBJ1-2|TRBV10-3|.|TRBD1
CATNRQGESPNYGYTF
TGTGCCACTAATCGACAGGGGGAATCCCCTAACTATGGCTACACCTTC
>TRBJ2-7|TRBV5-4|few|.
CASSLLGGAREQYF
TGTGCCAGCAGCCTCCTCGGAGGTGCTCGCGAGCAGTACTTC
>TRBJ1-6|TRBV5-1|.|.
CASSLGQGIESYNSPLHF
TGCGCCAGCAGCTTGGGTCAGGGGATAGAGTCCTATAATTCACCCCTCCACTTT
>TRBJ2-7|TRBV7-2|.|.
CASSLAPSPQGEQYF
TGTGCCAGCAGCTTAGCGCCCTCCCCCCAGGGCGAGCAGTACTTC
>TRBJ1-5|TRBV6-5|.|.
CASSPNGEAQPQHF
TGTGCCAGCAGCCCCAACGGGGAGGCTCAGCCCCAGCATTTT
>TRBJ2-1|TRBV6-5|.|TRBD2
CASNPGLAKNEQFF
TGTGCCAGCAATCCTGGACTAGCGAAGAATGAGCAGTTCTTC
>TRBJ1-1|TRBV11-2|.|TRBD1
CASSPNRGRDYTEAFF
TGTGCCAGCAGCCCAAACAGGGGCCGCGATTACACTGAAGCTTTCTTT
>TRBJ1-1|TRBV6-2/TRBV6-3|.|.
CASSWRPSPTTEAFF
TGTGCCAGCAGTTGGAGGCCCTCTCCGACCACTGAAGCTTTCTTT
>TRBJ2-7|TRBV5-4|once|.
CASSPLDDPRTGDEQYF
TGTGCCAGCAGCCCTCTGGACGACCCCCGGACGGGGGACGAGCAGTACTTC
>TRBJ1-3|TRBV7-6|.|.
CASSSRSGNTIYF
TGTGCCAGCAGCTCTCGCTCTGGAAACACCATATATTTT
>TRBJ1-2|TRBV7-8|.|.
CASSRSQGFDGYTF
TGTGCCAGCAGCCGATCACAGGGCTTCGATGGCTACACCTTC
>TRBJ1-2|TRBV10-3|.|.
CAIGVGSTNYGYTF
TGTGCCATCGGAGTCGGATCTACGAACTATGGCTACACCTTC
>TRBJ1-6|TRBV11-2|once|.
CASSLSGPVNSPLHF
TGTGCCAGCAGCTTAAGTGGCCCCGTTAATTCACCCCTCCACTTT
>TRBJ1-4|TRBV7-2|.|.
CASSLGSRISGEKLFF
TGTGCCAGCAGCTTAGGGTCGCGGATAAGCGGTGAAAAACTGTTTTTT
>TRBJ2-2|TRBV5-1|.|TRBD2
CASSLNSGGLNTGELFF
TGCGCCAGCAGCTTGAACAGCGGGGGCCTTAACACCGGGGAGCTGTTTTTT